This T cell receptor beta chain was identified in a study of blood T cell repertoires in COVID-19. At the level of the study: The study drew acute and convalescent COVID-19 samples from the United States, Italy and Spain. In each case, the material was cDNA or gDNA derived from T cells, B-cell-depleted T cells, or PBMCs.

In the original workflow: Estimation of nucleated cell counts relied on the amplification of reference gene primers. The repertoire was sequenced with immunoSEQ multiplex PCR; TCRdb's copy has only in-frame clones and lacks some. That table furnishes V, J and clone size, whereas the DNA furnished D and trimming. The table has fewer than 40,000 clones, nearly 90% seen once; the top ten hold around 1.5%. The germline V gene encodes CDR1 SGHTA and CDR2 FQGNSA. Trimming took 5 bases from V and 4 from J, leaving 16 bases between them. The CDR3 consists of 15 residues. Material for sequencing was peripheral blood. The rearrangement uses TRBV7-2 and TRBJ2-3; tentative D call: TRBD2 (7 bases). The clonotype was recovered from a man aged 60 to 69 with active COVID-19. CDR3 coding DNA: TGTGCCAGCAGCCTCGACTCGGGGGGCCCAGATACGCAGTATTTT. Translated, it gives CASSLDSGGPDTQYF.